Given below is one T cell receptor beta chain in context. Using a J-beta primer mix together with a sample-barcoded 5' primer, a second PCR was run for roughly 7 to 11 cycles. TCRdb fed the 5' RACE reads into MiXCR, producing one record per CDR3 protein. Of around 900,000 distinct CDR3 sequences listed, roughly half are singletons. CDR1 and CDR2 from the germline V gene are SEHNR and FQNEAQ (reference sequence). V shed 4 bases and J 1 base; nucleotides not matched to a gene: 7. This CDR3 has 16 amino acids. This entry belongs to a study of blood T cells in healthy people across ages. This receptor was identified in a woman in her sixties in good health. J is TRBJ2-4 and V is TRBV7-9; 7 positions match TRBD1. Sequences were obtained from blood. The CDR3 nucleotides are TGTGCCAGCAGCTCTCGACAGGGTGCGGCCAAAAACATTCAGTACTTC. Amino acid sequence: CASSSRQGAAKNIQYF. Supplemented by reference TRBV7-9 and TRBJ2-4, the full variable domain reads DTGVSQNPRHKITKRGQNVTFRCDPISEHNRLYWYRQTLGQGPEFLTYFQNEAQLEKSRLLSDRFSAERPKGSFSTLEIQRTEQGDSAMYLCASSSRQGAAKNIQYFGAGTRLSVL.